This TCR beta chain is drawn from a study of T cell changes during pregnancy in multiple sclerosis. Germline assignment: CDR1 MNHEY and CDR2 SMNVEV (reference sequence). The CDR3 sequence is 15 residues long. With V trimmed by 4 bases and J by 1 base, 5 bases remained unmatched. Clones were read by immunoSEQ multiplex PCR, and TCRdb kept only the in-frame ones, dropping some. The table has under 150,000 clones, roughly 96% seen once; the top ten hold roughly 0.44%. The source of this sequence is a female donor with multiple sclerosis, enrolled in a pregnancy study. The sample in question was peripheral blood, obtained after pregnancy. The rearrangement uses TRBV27 and TRBJ2-5; 8 bases are a match to TRBD1. The CDR3 sequence is CASSSVGQGQETQYF. CDR3 DNA: TGTGCCAGCAGTTCCGTAGGACAGGGCCAAGAGACCCAGTACTTC.